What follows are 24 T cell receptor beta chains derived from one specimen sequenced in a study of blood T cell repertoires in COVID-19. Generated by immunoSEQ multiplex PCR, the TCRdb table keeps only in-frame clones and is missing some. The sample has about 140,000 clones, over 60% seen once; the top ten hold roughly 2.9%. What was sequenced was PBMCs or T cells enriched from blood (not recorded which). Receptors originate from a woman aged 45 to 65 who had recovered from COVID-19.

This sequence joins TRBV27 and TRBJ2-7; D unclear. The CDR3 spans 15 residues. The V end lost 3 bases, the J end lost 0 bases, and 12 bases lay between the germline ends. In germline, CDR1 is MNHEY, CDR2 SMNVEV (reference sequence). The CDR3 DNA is TGTGCCAGCAGTTTTGCGGCGGTAAGCTCCTACGAGCAGTACTTC. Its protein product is CASSFAAVSSYEQYF.

CDR3 coding DNA: TGTGCCAGCAGTTCCTCCGGGACAGGGGGCCCCTACGAGCAGTACTTC. This sequence encodes CASSSSGTGGPYEQYF. The chain combines TRBV28 with TRBJ2-7, with 12 bases fitting TRBD1. This CDR3 is 16 amino acids long. The trim removed 4 bases at V and 2 bases at J, leaving 6 bases unmatched. CDR1 MDHEN and CDR2 SYDVKM come from the germline V gene.

The CDR3 nucleotides read TGTGCCAGCAGTGTACTAGCGGGACCCAGCACAGATACGCAGTATTTT. This gives the protein CASSVLAGPSTDTQYF. The chain carries TRBV6-1 and TRBJ2-3; 10 nucleotides match TRBD2. The CDR3 covers 16 residues. J gave up 0 bases and V 4 bases, and 4 bases lay outside the gene matches. The germline CDR1 and CDR2 sequences are MNHNS and SASEGT.

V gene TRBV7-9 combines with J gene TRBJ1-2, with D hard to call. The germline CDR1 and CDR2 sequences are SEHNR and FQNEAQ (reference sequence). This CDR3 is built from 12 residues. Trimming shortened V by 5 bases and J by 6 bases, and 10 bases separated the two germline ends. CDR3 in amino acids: CASSPQENGYTF. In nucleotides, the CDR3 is TGTGCCAGCAGCCCCCAAGAGAATGGCTACACCTTC.

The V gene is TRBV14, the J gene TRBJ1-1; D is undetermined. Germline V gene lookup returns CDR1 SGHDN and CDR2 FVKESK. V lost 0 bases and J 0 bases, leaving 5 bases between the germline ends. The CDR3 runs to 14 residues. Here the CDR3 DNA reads TGTGCCAGCAGCCAAGAACACCTGAACACTGAAGCTTTCTTT. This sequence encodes CASSQEHLNTEAFF.

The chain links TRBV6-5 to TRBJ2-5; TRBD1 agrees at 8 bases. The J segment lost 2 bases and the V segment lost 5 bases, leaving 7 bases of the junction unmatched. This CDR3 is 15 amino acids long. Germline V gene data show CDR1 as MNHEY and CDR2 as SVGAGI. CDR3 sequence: CASSIGQGNQETQYF. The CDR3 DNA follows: TGTGCCAGCAGTATTGGACAGGGCAATCAAGAGACCCAGTACTTC.

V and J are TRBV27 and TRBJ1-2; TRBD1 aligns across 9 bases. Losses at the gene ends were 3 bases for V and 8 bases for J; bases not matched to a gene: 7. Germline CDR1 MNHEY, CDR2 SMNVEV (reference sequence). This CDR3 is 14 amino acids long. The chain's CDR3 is CASSLEGQGRGYTF. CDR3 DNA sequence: TGTGCCAGCAGTTTGGAGGGACAGGGAAGGGGCTACACCTTC.

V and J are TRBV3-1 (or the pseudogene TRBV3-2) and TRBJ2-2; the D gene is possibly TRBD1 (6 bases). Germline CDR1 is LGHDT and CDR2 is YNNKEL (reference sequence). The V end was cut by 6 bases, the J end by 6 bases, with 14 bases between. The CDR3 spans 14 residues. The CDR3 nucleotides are TGTGCCAGCAGTCGTACAGGGCCCGCCGGGGAGCTGTTTTTT. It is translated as CASSRTGPAGELFF.

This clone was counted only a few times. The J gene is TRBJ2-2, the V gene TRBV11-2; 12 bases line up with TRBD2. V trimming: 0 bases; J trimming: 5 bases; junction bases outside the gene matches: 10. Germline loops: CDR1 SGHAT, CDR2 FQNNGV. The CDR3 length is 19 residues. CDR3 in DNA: TGTGCCAGCAGCTTAGATTCCCGAGGTCTAGCGGGAGGGACCGGGGAGCTGTTTTTT. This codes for CASSLDSRGLAGGTGELFF. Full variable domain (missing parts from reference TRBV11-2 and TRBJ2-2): EAGVAQSPRYKIIEKRQSVAFWCNPISGHATLYWYQQILGQGPKLLIQFQNNGVVDDSQLPKDRFSAERLKGVDSTLKIQPAKLEDSAVYLCASSLDSRGLAGGTGELFFGEGSRLTVL.

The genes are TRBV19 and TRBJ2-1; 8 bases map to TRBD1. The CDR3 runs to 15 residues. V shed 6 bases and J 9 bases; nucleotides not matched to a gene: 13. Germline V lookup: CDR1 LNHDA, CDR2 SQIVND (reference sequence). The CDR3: CASSRTGFLGGEQFF. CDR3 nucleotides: TGTGCCAGTAGCCGGACAGGGTTCCTGGGGGGTGAGCAGTTCTTC.

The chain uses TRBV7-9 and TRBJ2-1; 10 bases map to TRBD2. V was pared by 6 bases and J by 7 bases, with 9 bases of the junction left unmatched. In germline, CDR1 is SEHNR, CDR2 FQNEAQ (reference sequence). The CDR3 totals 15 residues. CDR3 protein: CASSTTSGTINEQFF. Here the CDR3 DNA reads TGTGCCAGCAGTACCACTAGCGGGACCATAAATGAGCAGTTCTTC.

The CDR3: CASSLTLGSGNTIYF. The CDR3 region has the DNA TGTGCCAGCAGCCTGACTCTCGGCTCTGGAAACACCATATATTTT. The chain uses TRBV6-5 and TRBJ1-3; D is unclear. V was trimmed by 6 bases and J by 0 bases, leaving 12 bases between them. The CDR3 extends over 15 amino acids. Germline CDR1 is MNHEY and CDR2 is SVGAGI.

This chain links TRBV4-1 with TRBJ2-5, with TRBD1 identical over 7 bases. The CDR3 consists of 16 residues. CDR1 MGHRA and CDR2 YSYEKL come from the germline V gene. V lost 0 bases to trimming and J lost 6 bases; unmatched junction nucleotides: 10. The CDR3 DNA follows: TGCGCCAGCAGCCAAGATCCGGCAGGGGGAAGGCAGACCCAGTACTTC. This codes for CASSQDPAGGRQTQYF.

This chain's CDR3 is CASSPRTGMAGELFF. CDR3 bases: TGTGCCAGCAGCCCTAGGACAGGGATGGCCGGGGAGCTGTTTTTT. The rearrangement joins TRBV7-6 to TRBJ2-2; TRBD1 aligns across 8 bases. CDR3 length: 15 amino acids. CDR1 is SGHVS, CDR2 FNYEAQ, per germline. J was trimmed by 6 bases and V by 5 bases; bases with no gene match: 8.

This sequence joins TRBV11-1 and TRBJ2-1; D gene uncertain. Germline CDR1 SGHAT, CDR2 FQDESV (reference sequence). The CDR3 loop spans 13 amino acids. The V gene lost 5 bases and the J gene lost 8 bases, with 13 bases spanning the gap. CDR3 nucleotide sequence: TGTGCCAGCAGCCCTTGGCCTGTCGATGAGCAGTTCTTC. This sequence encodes CASSPWPVDEQFF.

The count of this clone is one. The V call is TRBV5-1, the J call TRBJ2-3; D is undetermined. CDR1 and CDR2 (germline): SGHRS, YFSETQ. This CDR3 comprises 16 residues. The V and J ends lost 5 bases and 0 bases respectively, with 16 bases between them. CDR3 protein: CASSTFGATSTDTQYF. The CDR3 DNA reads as TGCGCCAGCAGTACCTTCGGAGCCACTAGCACAGATACGCAGTATTTT.

In DNA, the CDR3 is TGTGCCACCAAAGCTTCGTGGTCGGATGGCTACACCTTC. Translating gives CATKASWSDGYTF. The V call is TRBV7-9, the J call TRBJ1-2; D not resolved. Germline CDR1 and CDR2: SEHNR and FQNEAQ (reference sequence). With 10 bases removed from V and 6 bases from J, the gap between germline ends came to 18 bases. CDR3 length: 13 residues.

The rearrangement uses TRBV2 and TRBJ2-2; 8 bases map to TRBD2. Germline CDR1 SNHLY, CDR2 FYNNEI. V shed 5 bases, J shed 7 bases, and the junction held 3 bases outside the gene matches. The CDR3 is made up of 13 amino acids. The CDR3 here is CASSRTSNGELFF. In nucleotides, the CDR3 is TGTGCCAGCAGTAGGACTAGCAACGGGGAGCTGTTTTTT.

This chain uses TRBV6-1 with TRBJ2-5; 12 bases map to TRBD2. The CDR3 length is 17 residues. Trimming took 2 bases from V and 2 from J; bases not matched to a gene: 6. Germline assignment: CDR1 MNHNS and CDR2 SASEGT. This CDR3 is CASSEPTSGRVQETQYF. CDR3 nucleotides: TGTGCCAGCAGTGAACCGACTAGCGGGAGAGTTCAAGAGACCCAGTACTTC.

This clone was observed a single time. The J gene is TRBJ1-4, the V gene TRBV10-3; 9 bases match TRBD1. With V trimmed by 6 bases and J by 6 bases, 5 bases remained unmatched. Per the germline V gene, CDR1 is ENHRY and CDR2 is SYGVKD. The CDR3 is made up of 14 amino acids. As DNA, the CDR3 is TGTGCCATCAGAGGACAGGGGATGGATGAAAAACTGTTTTTT. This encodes CAIRGQGMDEKLFF.

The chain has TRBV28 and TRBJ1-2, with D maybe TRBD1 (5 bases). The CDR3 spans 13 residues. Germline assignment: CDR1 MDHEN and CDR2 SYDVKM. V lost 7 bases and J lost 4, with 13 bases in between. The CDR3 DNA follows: TGTGCCAGCACCCTCGACAGAGTCTATGGCTACACCTTC. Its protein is CASTLDRVYGYTF.

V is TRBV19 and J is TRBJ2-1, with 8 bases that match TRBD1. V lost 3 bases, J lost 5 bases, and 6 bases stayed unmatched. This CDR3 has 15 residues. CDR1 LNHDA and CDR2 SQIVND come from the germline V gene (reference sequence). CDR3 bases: TGTGCCAGTAGTATTGTACAGGGGGTCCACAATGAGCAGTTCTTC. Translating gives CASSIVQGVHNEQFF.

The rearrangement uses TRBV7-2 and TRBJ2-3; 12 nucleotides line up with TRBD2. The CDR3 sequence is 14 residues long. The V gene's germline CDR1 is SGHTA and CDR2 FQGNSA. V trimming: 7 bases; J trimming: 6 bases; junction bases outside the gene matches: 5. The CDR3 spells CASTSGRARDTQYF. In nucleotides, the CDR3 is TGTGCCAGCACTAGCGGGAGGGCCAGGGATACGCAGTATTTT.

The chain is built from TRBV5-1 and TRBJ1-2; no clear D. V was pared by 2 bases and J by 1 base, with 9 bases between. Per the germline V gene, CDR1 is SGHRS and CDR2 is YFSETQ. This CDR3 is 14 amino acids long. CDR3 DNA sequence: TGCGCCAGCAGCTTTGGGCAGGATAACTATGGCTACACCTTC. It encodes CASSFGQDNYGYTF.